The clone carrying this T cell receptor beta chain was seen a few times. The target antigen is unknown. This entry belongs to a study of T cell repertoires in cytomegalovirus infection. Overall study context: The authors used CMV epitopes that were HLA-C-restricted (recently identified) and HLA-B-restricted (well studied). CMV infection and matching HLA type were both indicated by public TCR beta signatures.

The ends lost 4 bases at V and 2 bases at J; junction bases unmatched: 8. The germline V gene encodes CDR1 SEHNR and CDR2 FQNEAQ (reference sequence). This CDR3 region has 15 residues. Study results and limitations: Ex vivo responses were dominated by HLA-C-restricted CMV-specific TCR beta clonotypes. The study identified carriers of CMV plus the relevant HLA from cumulative public TCR beta family frequency.

MiXCR, run by TCRdb on the reads, gives a single entry per CDR3 protein. This sample has about 51,000 distinct CDR3 sequences, with over 15% found just once. The sequence derives from a human donor in good health (CMV status not recorded). Some clones in this sample may be carry-over from other donors' samples. This sample comprised CD8+ T cells from cultured PBMCs, obtained from culture after CMV antigen stimulation. This chain uses TRBV7-9 with TRBJ2-7; 7 bases match TRBD2. DNA for the CDR3: TGTGCCAGCAGCTCGGAGACTAGCAGTACCTACGAGCAGTACTTC. Protein sequence: CASSSETSSTYEQYF. Looking up the rest from reference TRBV7-9 and TRBJ2-7 gives the full variable domain: DTGVSQNPRHKITKRGQNVTFRCDPISEHNRLYWYRQTLGQGPEFLTYFQNEAQLEKSRLLSDRFSAERPKGSFSTLEIQRTEQGDSAMYLCASSSETSSTYEQYFGPGTRLTVT.